Listed below are T cell receptor beta chains from one sample, sequenced in a study of blood T cell repertoires in COVID-19. Using immunoSEQ multiplex PCR, the repertoire was profiled, and TCRdb retains in-frame clones only, with some absent. The table includes over 250,000 clones, around 82% detected once. What was sequenced was peripheral blood. Receptors originate from a woman aged 45-59 years who had recovered from COVID-19. Both conserved end residues are part of each CDR3. A D gene is named only where the DNA matches it firmly. The size entry is marked missing in some rows and otherwise reads once, few, many or a size class.

J	length	size	D	V	CDR3	DNA
TRBJ2-3	17	once	TRBD1	TRBV9	CASSVGVGDSSTDTQYF	TGTGCCAGCAGCGTAGGGGTTGGGGACAGTAGCACAGATACGCAGTATTTT
TRBJ1-4	14	once	-	TRBV7-6	CASSADGQYEKLFF	TGTGCCAGCAGCGCCGACGGACAGTATGAAAAACTGTTTTTT
TRBJ1-1	16	few	-	TRBV9	CASSGLLSVENTEAFF	TGTGCCAGCAGCGGACTCCTTTCGGTAGAGAACACTGAAGCTTTCTTT
TRBJ2-1	14	few	TRBD2	TRBV7-3	CASKTSGTYNEQFF	TGTGCCAGCAAAACCAGCGGGACCTACAATGAGCAGTTCTTC
TRBJ2-2	13	-	-	TRBV9	CASSSRGTGELFF	TGTGCCAGCAGCTCCAGGGGCACCGGGGAGCTGTTTTTT
TRBJ2-3	18	-	TRBD2	TRBV6-1	CASSGRSSGGAHTDTQYF	TGTGCCAGCAGTGGACGCTCTAGCGGGGGCGCCCACACAGATACGCAGTATTTT
TRBJ1-1	14	-	-	TRBV6-4	CASTASPGVTEAFF	TGTGCCAGCACCGCTTCTCCAGGGGTAACTGAAGCTTTCTTT
TRBJ1-1	16	once	-	TRBV4-2	CASSQDRQALNTEAFF	TGTGCCAGCAGCCAAGATCGACAGGCCTTGAACACTGAAGCTTTCTTT
TRBJ2-5	14	-	TRBD2	TRBV19	CASTQREDQETQYF	TGTGCCAGTACTCAGCGGGAGGACCAAGAGACCCAGTACTTC
TRBJ2-3	14	-	TRBD1	TRBV7-3	CASSLTGVTDTQYF	TGTGCCAGCAGCTTGACAGGGGTGACAGATACGCAGTATTTT
TRBJ2-3	15	once	-	TRBV18	CASSLNEAATDTQYF	TGTGCCAGCTCACTCAACGAGGCGGCCACAGATACGCAGTATTTT
TRBJ2-7	13	few	TRBD1	TRBV6-5	CASRTGGTDEQYF	TGTGCCAGCAGGACAGGGGGAACGGACGAGCAGTACTTC
TRBJ2-3	13	-	-	TRBV28	CASSRRVTDTQYF	TGTGCCAGCAGTCGCCGGGTCACAGATACGCAGTATTTT
TRBJ2-3	17	-	-	TRBV4-3	CASSQPPSPLPTDTQYF	TGCGCCAGCAGCCAACCTCCCTCGCCACTACCCACAGATACGCAGTATTTT
TRBJ2-3	12	-	TRBD2	TRBV29-1	CSVDAGGDTQYF	TGCAGCGTTGATGCCGGGGGGGATACGCAGTATTTT
TRBJ1-2	14	-	TRBD1	TRBV30	CACKTGGASHGYTF	TGTGCCTGCAAAACAGGGGGAGCATCCCATGGCTACACCTTC
TRBJ2-5	15	-	TRBD1	TRBV3-1/TRBV3-2	CASSQLGTAQETQYF	TGTGCCAGCAGCCAACTAGGGACAGCACAAGAGACCCAGTACTTC
TRBJ1-2	13	-	TRBD1	TRBV5-5	CASSLRGQDGYTF	TGTGCCAGCAGCTTGAGGGGGCAGGATGGCTACACCTTC
TRBJ2-3	14	-	-	TRBV7-2	CASSLSAGTDTQYF	TGTGCCAGCAGCTTAAGCGCGGGAACAGATACGCAGTATTTT
TRBJ2-1	14	-	TRBD1	TRBV4-3	CASSRDRSYNEQFF	TGCGCCAGCAGCCGGGACAGGAGCTACAATGAGCAGTTCTTC
TRBJ2-7	14	-	-	TRBV7-2	CASSPGTHSYEQYF	TGTGCCAGCAGTCCCGGGACACACTCCTACGAGCAGTACTTC
TRBJ1-2	13	few	TRBD1	TRBV7-8	CASSARTGPGYTF	TGTGCCAGCAGCGCCCGGACAGGGCCTGGCTACACCTTC
TRBJ2-1	18	-	TRBD2	TRBV19	CASRRGGLAGSSYNEQFF	TGTGCCAGTAGGCGTGGGGGACTAGCGGGGTCCTCCTACAATGAGCAGTTCTTC
TRBJ2-1	16	-	-	TRBV15	CATSRGRAPLGNEQFF	TGTGCCACCAGCAGAGGGAGGGCTCCCCTGGGCAATGAGCAGTTCTTC
TRBJ2-7	13	-	-	TRBV6-2/TRBV6-3	CASSGGADYEQYF	TGTGCCAGCAGTGGGGGGGCAGACTACGAGCAGTACTTC
TRBJ2-1	15	once	TRBD2	TRBV7-2	CASSVAGGSYNEQFF	TGTGCCAGCAGCGTAGCGGGAGGGTCCTACAATGAGCAGTTCTTC
TRBJ2-1	15	-	TRBD2	TRBV7-9	CASSPGLAGGNEQFF	TGTGCCAGCAGCCCGGGACTAGCGGGTGGTAATGAGCAGTTCTTC
TRBJ1-2	13	-	-	TRBV30	CAWSVIPLGGYTF	TGTGCCTGGAGTGTAATCCCTCTCGGTGGCTACACCTTC
TRBJ1-2	14	-	-	TRBV7-2	CASSLGRQDYGYTF	TGTGCCAGCAGCTTAGGCAGACAGGACTATGGCTACACCTTC
TRBJ2-7	17	-	TRBD2	TRBV7-9	CASSPGTSGRAAYEQYF	TGTGCCAGCAGCCCCGGGACTAGCGGGAGGGCCGCCTACGAGCAGTACTTC
TRBJ1-1	15	-	-	TRBV7-2	CASSLPTGGNTEAFF	TGTGCCAGCAGCTTACCGACAGGCGGGAACACTGAAGCTTTCTTT
TRBJ2-3	16	-	TRBD2	TRBV15	CATSRDGLAGADTQYF	TGTGCCACCAGCAGAGACGGACTAGCGGGAGCTGATACGCAGTATTTT
TRBJ2-7	14	-	TRBD1	TRBV28	CASMTGQGWYEQYF	TGTGCCAGCATGACGGGACAGGGGTGGTACGAGCAGTACTTC
TRBJ1-1	13	-	TRBD1	TRBV10-3	CAIRQGLDTEAFF	TGTGCCATCAGACAGGGGCTGGACACTGAAGCTTTCTTT
TRBJ2-1	13	-	TRBD1	TRBV28	CASRNPSGTAQFF	TGTGCCAGCAGGAATCCTTCCGGGACAGCGCAGTTCTTC
TRBJ1-2	13	-	-	TRBV28	CASIRRGNYGYTF	TGTGCCAGCATCCGTAGGGGTAACTATGGCTACACCTTC
TRBJ1-1	11	-	-	TRBV24-1	CATQKNTEAFF	TGTGCCACCCAGAAGAACACTGAAGCTTTCTTT
TRBJ2-6	16	-	-	TRBV5-1	CASSLELTPGANVLTF	TGCGCCAGCAGCTTGGAACTAACTCCGGGGGCCAACGTCCTGACTTTC
TRBJ2-7	16	few	TRBD2	TRBV6-2/TRBV6-3	CASSLRDPAGEYEQYF	TGTGCCAGCAGCCTTCGGGACCCAGCGGGAGAATACGAGCAGTACTTC
TRBJ2-7	15	once	TRBD2	TRBV28	CASINSGGAGYEQYF	TGTGCCAGCATCAATAGCGGGGGGGCCGGGTACGAGCAGTACTTC
TRBJ2-7	11	-	-	TRBV20-1	CSASPGYEQYF	TGCAGTGCTTCCCCGGGTTACGAGCAGTACTTC
TRBJ2-7	21	once	TRBD2	TRBV10-1	CASSESERGGRASFISYEQYF	TGCGCCAGCAGTGAGTCGGAGCGTGGCGGGAGGGCCTCGTTTATATCCTACGAGCAGTACTTC
TRBJ2-6	18	-	TRBD1	TRBV19	CASRLLQGAGTGANVLTF	TGTGCCAGTAGGCTTCTACAGGGGGCAGGGACTGGGGCCAACGTCCTGACTTTC
TRBJ1-2	14	once	-	TRBV7-9	CASSLGTTNYGYTF	TGTGCCAGCAGCTTAGGGACAACAAACTATGGCTACACCTTC
TRBJ2-5	20	-	TRBD2	TRBV28	CASSSLRGLVSGRAVWGQYF	TGTGCCAGCAGTTCCCTCAGGGGTTTGGTTAGCGGGAGGGCCGTTTGGGGCCAGTACTTC
TRBJ1-2	15	-	TRBD1	TRBV5-1	CASSLFAGTGEICTF	TGCGCCAGCAGCCTTTTTGCCGGGACAGGGGAAATTTGCACCTTC
TRBJ2-1	15	once	-	TRBV6-6	CASSAYGSSYNEQFF	TGTGCCAGCAGTGCCTACGGGAGCTCCTACAATGAGCAGTTCTTC
TRBJ1-2	15	-	-	TRBV9	CASSPSTGGASSYTF	TGTGCCAGCAGCCCCTCAACCGGGGGGGCAAGTAGCTACACCTTC
TRBJ2-5	15	-	TRBD2	TRBV18	CASSPSGGVRETQYF	TGTGCCAGCTCACCGTCGGGAGGGGTCCGAGAGACCCAGTACTTC
TRBJ1-1	15	-	TRBD1	TRBV18	CASSPSRQGAFEAFF	TGTGCCAGCTCACCGTCTAGACAGGGGGCATTTGAAGCTTTCTTT
TRBJ2-3	16	-	-	TRBV2	CASSSRGRGAGDTQYF	TGTGCCAGCAGCTCCCGGGGACGGGGGGCTGGGGATACGCAGTATTTT
TRBJ2-3	15	-	-	TRBV11-2	CASSLDQGGTDTQYF	TGTGCCAGCAGCTTAGACCAGGGGGGTACAGATACGCAGTATTTT